This entry is about one T cell receptor beta chain. The authors sequenced TCR beta from blood CD8+ and CD4+ T cells. FACS enriched CD8+ TEMRA cells, while bulk CD8+ and CD4+ were negatively isolated. The CDR3 totals 18 residues. The germline V gene encodes CDR1 SEHNR and CDR2 FQNEAQ (reference sequence). The V gene end was trimmed by 5 bases and the J gene end by 1 base; junction bases not matched to a gene: 8. This entry comes from a study of CD8 T cells in Susac syndrome. RNA totalling roughly 0.5 to 1 ug underwent reverse transcription with random hexamers. The method of amplification for TCR beta CDR3 was immunoSEQ multiplex PCR, covering 54 Vbeta and 13 Jbeta. MiXCR was run by TCRdb on the immunoSEQ multiplex PCR reads, yielding one entry per CDR3 protein. The sample consists of more than 200,000 distinct CDR3 sequences, about 93% of them appearing once.

The sample taken for sequencing was CD8+ T cells from PBMCs. V and J are TRBV7-9 and TRBJ2-7; 16 bases are a match to TRBD2. The TCR comes from a human donor with multiple sclerosis. The CDR3 spells CASSASGLAGGPSYEQYF. CDR3 coding DNA: TGTGCCAGCAGCGCGTCGGGACTAGCGGGAGGGCCATCCTACGAGCAGTACTTC.